What follows is one T cell receptor (beta chain) and its context. Its antigen is still unknown. Different DNA sequences within this sample yield the same CDR3. Looked up from germline, CDR1 is SGHNT and CDR2 is YYREEE (reference sequence). The V end lost 4 bases, the J end lost 7 bases, and 15 bases lay between the germline ends. The CDR3 spans 13 residues. Analysis merged second doses at about 4 or about 12 weeks. This sample was taken from a study of T cell responses to AZD1222 COVID-19 vaccine. Using immunoSEQ multiplex PCR, the repertoire was profiled, and TCRdb retains in-frame clones only, with some absent. The table has roughly 65,000 clones, approximately 87% seen once. Findings and limits, study-wide: Samples come after the peak T cell response, not at day 14.

The source of this sequence is an adult who received the AZD1222 COVID-19 vaccine. The sample in question was peripheral blood, obtained 28 days after the second AZD1222 dose. The chain has TRBV5-4 and TRBJ2-7, with D perhaps TRBD2 (5 bases). In nucleotides, the CDR3 is TGTGCCAGCAGCCGGCAAGGAGGAGATGAGCAGTACTTC. Translating gives CASSRQGGDEQYF.